A single sample gave rise to the 15 T cell receptor beta chains below, sequenced in a study of human T cells and chemical hapten exposure. As to time point: pre-sensitization, week 0. Sample treatment: therapeutic diphenylcyclopropenone sensitization with weekly scalp DPC. TCRdb used MiXCR to reprocess the RACE reads, holding one entry per CDR3 protein. The sample records more than 250,000 distinct CDR3 sequences, 7% to 10% being singletons. The sample was whole blood, taken in connection with sensitization to the hapten diphenylcyclopropenone (DPC). These receptors originate from a woman in her 40s with alopecia areata. Some clones in this sample may be carry-over from other donors' samples.

This chain links TRBV29-1 with TRBJ2-3, with D possibly matching TRBD1 (6 bases). There are 14 residues in the CDR3. Germline V gives CDR1 SQVTM, CDR2 ANQGSEA. Trimming cost V 7 bases and J 0 bases, with 14 bases left between them. The CDR3 nucleotides read TGCAGCGCCCGGACAGAAGATAGCACAGATACGCAGTATTTT. This codes for CSARTEDSTDTQYF.

The CDR3 DNA is TGTGCCAGCTGGCAGGGTCTTACCTACGAGCAGTACTTC. Encoded protein: CASWQGLTYEQYF. The rearrangement joins TRBV6-5 to TRBJ2-7, with D maybe TRBD1 (5 bases). Germline V gene lookup returns CDR1 MNHEY and CDR2 SVGAGI. V was clipped by 8 bases and J by 2 bases, with 13 bases between them. The CDR3 contains 13 residues.

About this clonotype: A single base separates this from a much larger clone, so it may be a read error. This chain links TRBV5-6 with TRBJ2-7; possibly TRBD1 for D (6 bases). Looked up from germline, CDR1 is SGHDT and CDR2 is YYEEEE. CDR3 length equals 14 residues. The CDR3 nucleotides read TGTGCCAGCAGCTTCCGACAGGTCTCCTACGAGCGGTACTTC. This gives the protein CASSFRQVSYERYF.

This clonotype was observed a handful of times. The rearrangement links TRBV15 to TRBJ1-5, with D unresolved. This CDR3 comprises 16 residues. Trimming removed 0 bases from V and 2 bases from J, with 11 bases in between. The V gene's germline CDR1 is LNHNV and CDR2 YYDKDF (reference sequence). In DNA, the CDR3 is TGTGCCACCAGCAGAGATCTGCGGGGTGGCAATCAGCCCCAGCATTTT. Amino acid sequence: CATSRDLRGGNQPQHF.

The chain is built from TRBV28 and TRBJ2-7; unclear D gene. Deletions cut 7 bases from V and 5 bases from J, with 12 bases between. The CDR3 loop spans 12 amino acids. From germline, CDR1 is MDHEN and CDR2 SYDVKM. The CDR3 nucleotides are TGTGCCAGCATGGGTCCTCTTAACGAGCAGTACTTC. Translated, it gives CASMGPLNEQYF.

The rearrangement joins TRBV5-5 to TRBJ1-1; a possible D gene is TRBD1 (5 bases). The germline V and J ends were trimmed by 5 bases and 1 base, with 15 bases remaining between them. There are 15 residues in the CDR3. Germline V CDR1 and CDR2: SGHKS, YYEKEE (reference sequence). DNA for the CDR3: TGTGCCAGCAGACGCCCGGGACTTCAGAACACTGAAGCTTTCTTT. Translated, it gives CASRRPGLQNTEAFF.

The V gene is TRBV7-8, the J gene TRBJ2-7; 8 bases are shared with TRBD2. The CDR3 covers 12 residues. CDR1 is SGHVS and CDR2 is FQNEAQ in the germline V gene. V shed 4 bases, J shed 6 bases, and the junction held 2 bases outside the gene matches. This CDR3 reads CASSWAGGEQYF. CDR3 nucleotides: TGTGCCAGCAGCTGGGCGGGGGGCGAGCAGTACTTC.

The table lists this clonotype with a few counts. The chain links TRBV11-2 to TRBJ2-3; 7 nucleotides agree with TRBD1. J gave up 7 bases and V 0 bases, and 4 bases lay outside the gene matches. The germline gives CDR1 SGHAT, CDR2 FQNNGV. The CDR3 spans 14 residues. The CDR3 is CASSLDRQGYTQYF. The CDR3 bases are TGTGCCAGCAGCTTAGATCGACAGGGTTATACGCAGTATTTT.

This clonotype appeared a few times. The J gene is TRBJ2-1, the V gene TRBV28; D ambiguous. The CDR3 totals 13 residues. Germline lookup yields CDR1 MDHEN and CDR2 SYDVKM. Trimming left V 2 bases short and J 6 bases short, with 8 bases between. The CDR3 reads CASSLPVLNEQFF. The CDR3 region has the DNA TGTGCCAGCAGTTTACCGGTTCTCAATGAGCAGTTCTTC.

In DNA, the CDR3 is TGCGCCAGCAGCTTGGATGGGACAGCGGATGAGCAGTTCTTC. Amino acid sequence: CASSLDGTADEQFF. The genes are TRBV5-1 and TRBJ2-1; 7 nucleotides align to TRBD1. CDR1 is SGHRS, CDR2 YFSETQ, per germline. V was pared by 0 bases and J by 8 bases, with 5 bases of the junction left unmatched. The CDR3 is 14 amino acids.

There are a few counts of this clonotype. This chain connects TRBV4-3 to TRBJ2-3; no clear D. The germline V gene has CDR1 LGHNA and CDR2 YSLEER. Trimming removed 0 bases from V and 2 bases from J, with 6 bases in between. The CDR3 runs 14 residues. The chain's CDR3 is CASSQDMDTDTQYF. CDR3 sequence (DNA): TGCGCCAGCAGCCAAGATATGGACACAGATACGCAGTATTTT.

This clonotype was counted once. The chain is built from TRBV3-1 and TRBJ1-1; D is uncertain. Per the germline V gene, CDR1 is LGHDT and CDR2 is YNNKEL (reference sequence). V lost 3 bases to trimming and J lost 1 base, with 6 bases between them. The CDR3 is 13 residues long. The chain's CDR3 is CASSQAQNTEAFF. The CDR3 DNA follows: TGTGCCAGCAGCCAGGCCCAGAACACTGAAGCTTTCTTT.

This clonotype was seen more than once but under ten times. The rearrangement joins TRBV28 to TRBJ2-3; 14 bases are a match to TRBD2. This CDR3 comprises 16 residues. The V gene end was trimmed by 6 bases and the J gene end by 4 bases; junction bases not matched to a gene: 6. In germline, CDR1 is MDHEN, CDR2 SYDVKM. CDR3 DNA: TGTGCCAGCAGCTTCGGGACTAGCGGGAGTTCAGATACGCAGTATTTT. Translated, it gives CASSFGTSGSSDTQYF.

The genes are TRBV29-1 and TRBJ2-3, with D perhaps TRBD1 or TRBD2 (5 bases each). This CDR3 spans 14 amino acids. Between the trimmed V and J ends, which lost 0 bases and 6 bases, there was a span of 13 bases. Looked up from germline, CDR1 is SQVTM and CDR2 is ANQGSEA. The CDR3 sequence is CSVEDRVTRDTQYF. CDR3 bases: TGCAGCGTTGAAGACAGGGTAACTAGGGATACGCAGTATTTT.

V usage is TRBV10-3 and J usage is TRBJ2-5, with unresolved D. Germline V lookup: CDR1 ENHRY, CDR2 SYGVKD. The CDR3 runs 13 residues. V lost 3 bases and J 3 bases, leaving 8 bases between the germline ends. CDR3 amino acids: CAISDRLEETQYF. CDR3 DNA sequence: TGTGCCATCAGTGATCGGTTGGAAGAGACCCAGTACTTC.